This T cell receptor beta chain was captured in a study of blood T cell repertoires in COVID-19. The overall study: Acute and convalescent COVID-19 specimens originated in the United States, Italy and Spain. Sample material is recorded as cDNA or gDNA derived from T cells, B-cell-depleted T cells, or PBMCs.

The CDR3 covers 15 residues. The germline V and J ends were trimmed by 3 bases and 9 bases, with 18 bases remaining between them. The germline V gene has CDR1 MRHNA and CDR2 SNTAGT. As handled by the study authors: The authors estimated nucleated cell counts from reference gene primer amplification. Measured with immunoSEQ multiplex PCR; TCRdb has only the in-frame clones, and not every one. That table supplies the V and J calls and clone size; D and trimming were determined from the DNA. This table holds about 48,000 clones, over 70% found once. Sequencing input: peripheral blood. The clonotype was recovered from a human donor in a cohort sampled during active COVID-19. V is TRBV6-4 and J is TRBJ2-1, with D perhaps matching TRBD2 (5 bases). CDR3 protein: CASSETGFSSSEQFF. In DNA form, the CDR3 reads TGTGCCAGCAGTGAGACGGGGTTTAGTTCCAGTGAGCAGTTCTTC.